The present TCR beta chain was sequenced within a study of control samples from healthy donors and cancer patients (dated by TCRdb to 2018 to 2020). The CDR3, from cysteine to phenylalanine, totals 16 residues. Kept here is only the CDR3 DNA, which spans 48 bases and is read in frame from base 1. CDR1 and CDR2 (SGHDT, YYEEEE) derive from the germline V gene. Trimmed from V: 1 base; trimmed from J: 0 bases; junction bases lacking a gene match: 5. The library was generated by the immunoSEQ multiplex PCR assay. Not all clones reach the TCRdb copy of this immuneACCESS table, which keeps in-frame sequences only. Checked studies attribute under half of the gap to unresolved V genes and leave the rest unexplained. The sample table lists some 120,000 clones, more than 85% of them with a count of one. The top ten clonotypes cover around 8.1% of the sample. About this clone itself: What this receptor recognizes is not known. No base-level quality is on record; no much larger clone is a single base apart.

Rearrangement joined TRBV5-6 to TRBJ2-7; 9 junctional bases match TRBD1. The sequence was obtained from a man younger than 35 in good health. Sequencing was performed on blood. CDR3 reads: CASSLSGQGSSYEQYF. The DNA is TGTGCCAGCAGCTTGTCGGGACAGGGAAGCTCCTACGAGCAGTACTTC.